These 12 T cell receptor beta chains were all obtained from the same sample, sequenced in a study of shared clonotypes between healthy human individuals. Profiled with immunoSEQ multiplex PCR; TCRdb holds only in-frame clones, not every one. The sample holds about 2.3 million clones; roughly 90% are singletons and the top ten take around 0.4%. Sequenced input: naive CD4+ T cells from PBMCs. Subset in this sample: CD45RA+ positively selected. All receptors derive from a man between 18 and 29 years old in good health. Some clones in this sample may be carry-over from other donors' samples.

The chain links TRBV27 to TRBJ1-3, with D possibly TRBD1 on 6 matching bases. The germline V gene encodes CDR1 MNHEY and CDR2 SMNVEV (reference sequence). V gave up 4 bases and J gave up 2 bases, with 12 bases separating them. The CDR3 runs to 15 residues. The CDR3 region has the DNA TGTGCCAGCAGTTACCGTGGACAGCCTGGAAACACCATATATTTT. This translates into CASSYRGQPGNTIYF.

This clone appeared a single time. The chain combines TRBV19 with TRBJ1-1, with a weak D call TRBD1 (6 bases). The CDR3 is made up of 17 amino acids. The germline gives CDR1 LNHDA, CDR2 SQIVND (reference sequence). Trimming shortened V by 7 bases and J by 0 bases, and 21 bases separated the two germline ends. The CDR3 sequence is CASTRYGGGGMNTEAFF. CDR3 in DNA: TGTGCCAGTACCAGATATGGCGGGGGCGGGATGAACACTGAAGCTTTCTTT.

This clone was observed once. J is TRBJ1-1 and V is TRBV5-4; D is perhaps TRBD1 (5 bases). Between the trimmed V and J ends, which lost 4 bases and 1 base, there was a span of 14 bases. Germline V gene lookup returns CDR1 SGHNT and CDR2 YYREEE (reference sequence). The CDR3 consists of 15 residues. The CDR3 nucleotides are TGTGCCAGCAGCCTATTTGGGACCGGGAACACTGAAGCTTTCTTT. Its translation: CASSLFGTGNTEAFF.

The chain joins TRBV4-2 to TRBJ2-7, with no clear D. CDR3 length: 13 amino acids. V dropped 4 bases and J dropped 2 bases, with 9 bases sitting between them. CDR1 is LGHNA, CDR2 YNFKEQ, per germline. The DNA for the CDR3 is TGTGCCAGCAGCCGCGCCCGAACCTACGAGCAGTACTTC. It is translated as CASSRARTYEQYF.

V is TRBV7-9 and J is TRBJ2-2; 7 nucleotides align to TRBD1. Germline CDR1 and CDR2: SEHNR and FQNEAQ (reference sequence). The V segment lost 11 bases and the J segment 2 bases; nucleotides outside the gene matches: 5. This CDR3 spans 13 amino acids. CDR3 in amino acids: CAGHRGNTGELFF. CDR3 DNA sequence: TGTGCCGGGCACAGGGGAAACACCGGGGAGCTGTTTTTT. Full variable domain (remainder filled in from reference TRBV7-9 and TRBJ2-2): DTGVSQNPRHKITKRGQNVTFRCDPISEHNRLYWYRQTLGQGPEFLTYFQNEAQLEKSRLLSDRFSAERPKGSFSTLEIQRTEQGDSAMYLCAGHRGNTGELFFGEGSRLTVL.

V gene TRBV11-3 combines with J gene TRBJ2-1; possibly TRBD2 for D (5 bases). Germline V gene data show CDR1 as SGHNT and CDR2 as YENEEA. The CDR3 runs 13 residues. V gave up 4 bases and J gave up 10 bases, with 14 bases separating them. The CDR3 spells CASSSLASGEQFF. DNA for the CDR3: TGTGCCAGCAGCTCGTTAGCGTCGGGCGAGCAGTTCTTC.

This clone has a handful of counts. Other DNA sequences in the same sample also yield this CDR3. The DNA for the CDR3 is TGTGCCAGCAGTTTATTAGGAGAAAAACTGTTTTTT. This gives the protein CASSLLGEKLFF. The V gene is TRBV28, the J gene TRBJ1-4, with D unresolved. Trimming stripped 1 base from V and 8 bases from J, with 5 bases between. The CDR3 consists of 12 residues. Germline V gene sequence: CDR1 MDHEN, CDR2 SYDVKM.

The gene calls are TRBV5-4 and TRBJ2-5, with a possible D match to TRBD2 (6 bases). Germline CDR1 SGHNT, CDR2 YYREEE (reference sequence). Trimming shortened V by 4 bases and J by 1 base, and 17 bases separated the two germline ends. The CDR3 spans 16 residues. The CDR3 nucleotides read TGTGCCAGCAGCCCGCGACTAGTGTCGCTCCAAGAGACCCAGTACTTC. Encoded protein: CASSPRLVSLQETQYF.

The CDR3: CASSLSVGRDEQYF. The CDR3 DNA reads as TGCGCCAGCAGCTTGAGTGTAGGCAGGGACGAGCAGTACTTC. The rearrangement joins TRBV5-1 to TRBJ2-7; TRBD1 is a possible D gene (5 bases). Germline V gene sequence: CDR1 SGHRS, CDR2 YFSETQ. The CDR3 runs 14 residues. V lost 1 base and J 5 bases, leaving 13 bases between the germline ends.

This clone showed up just once. This chain connects TRBV15 to TRBJ2-1; 13 bases line up with TRBD2. Germline loops: CDR1 LNHNV, CDR2 YYDKDF (reference sequence). The CDR3 covers 20 residues. Trimming took 5 bases from V and 0 from J; bases not matched to a gene: 13. The CDR3 sequence: CATSPTRLAGGLSSYNEQFF. DNA for the CDR3: TGTGCCACCAGCCCCACCAGACTAGCGGGAGGCCTCAGCTCCTACAATGAGCAGTTCTTC. Filled out from reference TRBV15 and TRBJ2-1, the complete variable domain reads DAMVIQNPRYQVTQFGKPVTLSCSQTLNHNVMYWYQQKSSQAPKLLFHYYDKDFNNEADTPDNFQSRRPNTSFCFLDIRSPGLGDTAMYLCATSPTRLAGGLSSYNEQFFGPGTRLTVL.

This chain uses TRBV9 with TRBJ2-2, with D tentatively TRBD1 or TRBD2 (6 bases each). Deletions cut 8 bases from V and 3 bases from J, with 41 bases between. The germline V gene encodes CDR1 SGDLS and CDR2 YYNGEE. This CDR3 region has 23 residues. The DNA for the CDR3 is TGTGCCAGTGTTTTGGCGACGGTTTTAGTACTAGGGGGGTCGGTTCGTGACACCGGGGAGCTGTTTTTT. Its translation: CASVLATVLVLGGSVRDTGELFF.

This chain connects TRBV10-2 to TRBJ1-4; D is ambiguous. The CDR3 sequence is 14 residues long. CDR1 and CDR2 from the germline V gene are WSHSY and SAAADI. V dropped 11 bases and J dropped 13 bases, with 26 bases sitting between them. In DNA form, the CDR3 reads TGCGCCCGTCCCAAGGGTGGAACCAGCTTATTACTGTTTTTT. It yields the protein CARPKGGTSLLLFF.